The clone carrying this T cell receptor beta chain has at least ten counts. This entry is derived from a study of glioma-infiltrating T cells. V lost 0 bases to trimming and J lost 4 bases, with 10 bases between them. CDR3 length equals 14 residues. Germline CDR1 reads DFQATT; CDR2 reads SNEGSKA (reference sequence). Using RNA template, CDR3s of TCR alpha and beta were amplified with iRepertoire arm-PCR. Via MiXCR, TCRdb re-called the multiplex PCR reads, giving one row per CDR3 protein. This sample has approximately 110,000 distinct CDR3 sequences, with less than 30% found just once. This chain links TRBV20-1 with TRBJ2-1; D is perhaps TRBD2 (5 bases). This sequence was found in a human donor with low-grade glioma or glioblastoma, undergoing nonglioma brain surgery, or in good health (not recorded which). The sequenced material came from glioma tissue, nonneoplastic brain tissue, or PBMCs (not recorded which). The DNA for the CDR3 is TGCAGTGCTAGAGAAGGCGACTATTACAATGAGCAGTTCTTC. This translates into CSAREGDYYNEQFF.